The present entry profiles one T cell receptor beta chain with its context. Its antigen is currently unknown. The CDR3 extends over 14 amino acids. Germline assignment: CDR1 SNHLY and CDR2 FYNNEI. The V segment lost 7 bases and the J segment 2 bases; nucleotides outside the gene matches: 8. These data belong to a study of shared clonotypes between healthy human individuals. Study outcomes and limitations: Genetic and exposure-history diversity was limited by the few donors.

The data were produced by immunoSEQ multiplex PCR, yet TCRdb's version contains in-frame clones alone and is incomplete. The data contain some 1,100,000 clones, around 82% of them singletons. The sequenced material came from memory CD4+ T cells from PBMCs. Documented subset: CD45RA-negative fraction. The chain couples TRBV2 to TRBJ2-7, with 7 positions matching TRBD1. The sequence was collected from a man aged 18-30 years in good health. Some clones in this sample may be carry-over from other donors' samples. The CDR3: CASTRGTATYEQYF. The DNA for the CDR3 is TGTGCCAGCACCCGTGGGACAGCGACCTACGAGCAGTACTTC.